This entry features one T cell receptor (beta chain) sequence. The target antigen is unknown. Sequencing used immunoSEQ multiplex PCR; TCRdb keeps in-frame clones, though not all of them. The profile shows 65,000 to 80,000 clones, 75% to 85% of them singletons. The sample belongs to a study of OX40 agonist ivuxolimab in advanced cancers. On the study more broadly: Having had anti-PD-1, anti-PD-L1 or anti-CTLA-4 therapy before was allowed, and roughly 40% had some. The study reported partial responses in three patients: one hepatocellular carcinoma, two cutaneous melanoma. General study results and limits: No determination was made of the antigen specificity of the expanded peripheral T cells.

V lost 2 bases and J 10 bases, leaving 12 bases between the germline ends. Germline loops: CDR1 SNHLY, CDR2 FYNNEI. The CDR3 totals 13 residues. The rearrangement uses TRBV2 and TRBJ2-1, with unresolved D. Sample: CD4+ or CD8+ T cells sorted from blood, taken in a trial of the OX40 agonist ivuxolimab. The TCR was taken from an adult with an advanced solid tumor such as melanoma, head and neck, liver or kidney cancer. CDR3 DNA: TGTGCCAGCAGTGAAAGCCACGGTGGGGAGCAGTTCTTC. This codes for CASSESHGGEQFF.